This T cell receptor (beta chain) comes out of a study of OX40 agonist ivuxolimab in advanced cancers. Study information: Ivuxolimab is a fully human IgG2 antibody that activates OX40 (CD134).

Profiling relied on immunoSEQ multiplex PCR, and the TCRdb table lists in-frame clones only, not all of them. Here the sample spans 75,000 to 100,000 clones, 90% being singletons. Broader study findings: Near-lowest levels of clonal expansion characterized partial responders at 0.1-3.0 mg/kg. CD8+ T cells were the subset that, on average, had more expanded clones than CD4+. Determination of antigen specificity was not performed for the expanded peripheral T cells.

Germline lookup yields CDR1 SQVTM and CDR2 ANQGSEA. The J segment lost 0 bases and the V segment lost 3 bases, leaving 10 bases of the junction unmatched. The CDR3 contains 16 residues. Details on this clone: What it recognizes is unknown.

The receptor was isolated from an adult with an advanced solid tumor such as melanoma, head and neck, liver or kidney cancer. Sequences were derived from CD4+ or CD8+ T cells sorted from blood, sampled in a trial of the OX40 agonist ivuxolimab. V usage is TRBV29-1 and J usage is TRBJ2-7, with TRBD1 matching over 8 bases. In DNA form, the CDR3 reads TGCAGCGTTGATCGATCGGGTACAGGGGGCTCCTACGAGCAGTACTTC. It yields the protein CSVDRSGTGGSYEQYF.